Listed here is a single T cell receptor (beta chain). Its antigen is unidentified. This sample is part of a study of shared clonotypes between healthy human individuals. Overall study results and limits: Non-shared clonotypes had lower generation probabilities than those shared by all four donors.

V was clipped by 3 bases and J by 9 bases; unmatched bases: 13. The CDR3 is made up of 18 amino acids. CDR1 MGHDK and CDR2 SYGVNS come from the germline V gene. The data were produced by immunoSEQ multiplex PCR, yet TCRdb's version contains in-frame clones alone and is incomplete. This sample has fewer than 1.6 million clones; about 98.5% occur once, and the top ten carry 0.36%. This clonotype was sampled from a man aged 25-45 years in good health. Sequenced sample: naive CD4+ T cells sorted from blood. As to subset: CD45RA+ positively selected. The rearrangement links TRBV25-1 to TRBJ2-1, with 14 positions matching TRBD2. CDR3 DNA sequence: TGTGCCAGCAGTGAGCAGGGGGGACTAGCGGGAGTTAAGGGTGAGCAGTTCTTC. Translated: CASSEQGGLAGVKGEQFF.